This T cell receptor beta chain was retrieved from a study of graft-versus-host responses after intestinal transplantation. Study-wide context: Multivisceral, liver-intestinal, or isolated intestinal grafts went to recipients. Each patient got anti-thymocyte globulin induction, then tacrolimus and steroids for around 3 years.

Worth noting for this clone: The antigen is not known.

Sequencing used immunoSEQ multiplex PCR; TCRdb keeps in-frame clones, though not all of them. The sample includes 90,000 to 130,000 clones, 90% to 95% seen only once; the top ten take approximately 1%. Study-wide findings and caveats: Recipient marrow held GvH clones, some first seen in ileum or blood.

Trimming shortened V by 1 base and J by 0 bases, and 6 bases separated the two germline ends. The CDR3 sequence is 15 residues long. Germline V gene data show CDR1 as MDHEN and CDR2 as SYDVKM. Sequenced here: unstimulated CD8+ T cells sorted from spleen or lymph node cells, sampled before transplant. This chain connects TRBV28 to TRBJ1-4, with D tentatively TRBD1 (5 bases). This clonotype originated in a human donor who was the organ donor for an intestinal transplant. The CDR3 DNA is TGTGCCAGCAGTTTATCGGGGGCAACTAATGAAAAACTGTTTTTT. Its protein is CASSLSGATNEKLFF.